This T cell receptor beta chain stems from a study of blood T cell repertoires in COVID-19. Overall study: The United States, Italy and Spain were the sources of the acute and convalescent COVID-19 samples. Sources were T cells, B-cell-depleted T cells, or PBMCs; the material itself was cDNA or gDNA.

Generated by immunoSEQ multiplex PCR, the TCRdb table keeps only in-frame clones and is missing some. This table holds 150,000 to 200,000 clones, roughly 81% found once. Specimen: peripheral blood. This receptor was taken from a woman of 80 years or more with COVID-19, enrolled during active disease.

CDR3 sequence (DNA): TGTGCCAGCAGCGTAGTGGGACTAGCGGGAATCGGGGAGCAGTACTTC. It specifies CASSVVGLAGIGEQYF. This chain links TRBV9 with TRBJ2-7; 13 nucleotides line up with TRBD2. V lost 0 bases and J lost 7; bases outside the gene matches: 7. Germline CDR1 is SGDLS and CDR2 is YYNGEE. This CDR3 is built from 16 residues.